Below, one TCR beta chain is given with its context. The data are from a study of T cells after yellow fever vaccination. TCRdb re-analysed the 5' RACE reads in MiXCR, keeping a single row per CDR3 protein. The sample includes about 350,000 distinct CDR3 sequences, 7% to 10% seen only once; the top ten take approximately 16%. V was pared by 0 bases and J by 2 bases, with 9 bases of the junction left unmatched. The CDR3 is 19 amino acids. The source was PBMCs, collected more than 40 days after the first yellow fever vaccination. The V call is TRBV12-3 or TRBV12-4, the J call TRBJ2-3; 12 bases agree with TRBD2. This TCR was recovered from a man aged 18 to 30 who received the YFV17D yellow fever vaccine. Written as DNA, the CDR3 is TGTGCCAGCAGTTTAGCGCTAAGAGGACTAGCGGGGTTCACAGATACGCAGTATTTT. Translated: CASSLALRGLAGFTDTQYF.